This TCR beta chain was observed in a study of OX40 agonist ivuxolimab in advanced cancers. As for the study in general: Averaging 60 years in age, with a range of roughly 23 to 80, the cohort was 80% to 90% male. Study-level results: Among some nonresponders, normalized T-cell clonal expansion was also low.

Generated by immunoSEQ multiplex PCR, the TCRdb table keeps only in-frame clones and is missing some. The sample has some 79,000 clones; more than 85% are singletons. V was clipped by 3 bases and J by 6 bases, with 12 bases between them. The V gene's germline CDR1 is LNHDA and CDR2 SQIVND (reference sequence). The CDR3 contains 14 residues. A word on this clone: What it recognizes is unknown.

The sequences come from CD4+ or CD8+ T cells sorted from blood, collected in a trial of the OX40 agonist ivuxolimab. The TCR originated in an adult with an advanced solid tumor such as melanoma, head and neck, liver or kidney cancer. J is TRBJ1-5 and V is TRBV19; a weak D match, TRBD1 (6 bases). The CDR3 sequence: CASSIFGGGQPQHF. The CDR3 DNA reads as TGTGCCAGTAGTATCTTTGGGGGCGGTCAGCCCCAGCATTTT.